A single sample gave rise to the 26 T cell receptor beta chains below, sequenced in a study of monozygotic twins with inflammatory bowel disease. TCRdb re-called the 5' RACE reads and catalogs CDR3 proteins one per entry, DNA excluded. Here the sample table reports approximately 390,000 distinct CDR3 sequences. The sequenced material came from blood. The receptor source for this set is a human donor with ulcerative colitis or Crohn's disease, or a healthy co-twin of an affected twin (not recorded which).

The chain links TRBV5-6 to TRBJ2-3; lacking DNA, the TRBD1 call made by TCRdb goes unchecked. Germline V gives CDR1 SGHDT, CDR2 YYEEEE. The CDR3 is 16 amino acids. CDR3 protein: CASSRSGARGTDTQYF.

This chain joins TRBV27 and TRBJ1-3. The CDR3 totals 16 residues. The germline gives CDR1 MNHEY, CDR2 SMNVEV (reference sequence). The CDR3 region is CASSSLPLNIGNTIYF.

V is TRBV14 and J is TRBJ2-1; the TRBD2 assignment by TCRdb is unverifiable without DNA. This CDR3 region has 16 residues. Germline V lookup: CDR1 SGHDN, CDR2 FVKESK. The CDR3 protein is CASSQVPGTRFAEQFF.

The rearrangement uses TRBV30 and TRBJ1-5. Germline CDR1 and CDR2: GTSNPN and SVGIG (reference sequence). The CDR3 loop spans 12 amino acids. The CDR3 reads CAWGRYNQPQHF.

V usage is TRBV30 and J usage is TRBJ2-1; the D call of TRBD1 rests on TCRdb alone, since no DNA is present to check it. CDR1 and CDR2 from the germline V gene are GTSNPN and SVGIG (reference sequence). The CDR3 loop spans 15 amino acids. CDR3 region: CAWSGQGFPYNEQFF.

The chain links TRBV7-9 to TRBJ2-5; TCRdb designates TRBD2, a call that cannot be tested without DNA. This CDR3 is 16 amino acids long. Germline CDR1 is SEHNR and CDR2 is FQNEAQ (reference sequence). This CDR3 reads CASSSLAGEPQETQYF.

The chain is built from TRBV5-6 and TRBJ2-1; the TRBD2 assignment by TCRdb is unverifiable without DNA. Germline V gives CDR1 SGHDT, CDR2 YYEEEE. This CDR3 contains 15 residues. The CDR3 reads CASSFRSGRANEQFF. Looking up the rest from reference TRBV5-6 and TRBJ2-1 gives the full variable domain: DAGVTQSPTHLIKTRGQQVTLRCSPKSGHDTVSWYQQALGQGPQFIFQYYEEEERQRGNFPDRFSGHQFPNYSSELNVNALLLGDSALYLCASSFRSGRANEQFFGPGTRLTVL.

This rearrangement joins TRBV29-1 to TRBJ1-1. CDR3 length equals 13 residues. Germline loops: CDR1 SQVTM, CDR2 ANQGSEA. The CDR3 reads CSVGRGIDTEAFF.

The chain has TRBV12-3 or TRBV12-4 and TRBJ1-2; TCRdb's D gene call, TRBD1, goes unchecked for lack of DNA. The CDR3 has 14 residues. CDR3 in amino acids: CATRGNGANYGYTF.

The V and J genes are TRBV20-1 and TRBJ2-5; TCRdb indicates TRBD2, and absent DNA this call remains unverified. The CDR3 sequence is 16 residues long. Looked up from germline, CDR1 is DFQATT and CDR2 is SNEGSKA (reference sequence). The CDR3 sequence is CSAHRTSGNTQETQYF.

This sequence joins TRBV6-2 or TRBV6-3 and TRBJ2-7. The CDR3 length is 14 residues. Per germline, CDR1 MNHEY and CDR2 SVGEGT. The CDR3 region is CASSYMGISYEQYF.

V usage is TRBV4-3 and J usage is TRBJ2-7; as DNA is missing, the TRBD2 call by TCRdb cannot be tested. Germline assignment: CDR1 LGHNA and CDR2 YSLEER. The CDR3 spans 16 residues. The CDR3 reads CASSQDIQLTGGEQYF.

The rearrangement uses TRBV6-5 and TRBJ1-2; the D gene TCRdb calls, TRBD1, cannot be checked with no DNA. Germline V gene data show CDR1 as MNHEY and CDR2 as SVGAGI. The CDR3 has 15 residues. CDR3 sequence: CASSYSRGQNYGYTF.

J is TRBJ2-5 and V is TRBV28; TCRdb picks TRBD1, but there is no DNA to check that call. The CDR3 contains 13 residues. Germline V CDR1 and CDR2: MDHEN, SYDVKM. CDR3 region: CASSLGRGGTQYF.

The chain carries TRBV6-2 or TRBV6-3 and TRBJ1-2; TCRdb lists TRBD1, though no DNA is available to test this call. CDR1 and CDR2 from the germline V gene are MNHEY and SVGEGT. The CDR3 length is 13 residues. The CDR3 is CASSPTGTDGYTF.

The CDR3 protein is CASSLGGPEQYF. This chain uses TRBV12-3 or TRBV12-4 with TRBJ2-7; the TCRdb D gene call, TRBD1, has no DNA to confirm it. The CDR3 covers 12 residues.

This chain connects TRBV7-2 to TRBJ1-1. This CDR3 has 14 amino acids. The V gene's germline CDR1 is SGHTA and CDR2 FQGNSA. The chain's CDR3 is CATKKGFMNTEAFF. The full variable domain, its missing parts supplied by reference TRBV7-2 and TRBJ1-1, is GAGVSQSPSNKVTEKGKDVELRCDPISGHTALYWYRQSLGQGLEFLIYFQGNSAPDKSGLPSDRFSAERTGGSVSTLTIQRTQQEDSAVYLCATKKGFMNTEAFFGQGTRLTVV.

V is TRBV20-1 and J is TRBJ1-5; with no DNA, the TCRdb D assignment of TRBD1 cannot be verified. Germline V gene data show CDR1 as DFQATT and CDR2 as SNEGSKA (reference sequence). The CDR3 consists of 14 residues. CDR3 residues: CSAGRGGGAEPQHF.

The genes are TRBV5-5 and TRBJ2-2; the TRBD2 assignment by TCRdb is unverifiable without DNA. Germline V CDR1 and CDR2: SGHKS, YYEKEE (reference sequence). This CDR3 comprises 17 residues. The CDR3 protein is CASSLNPERGDTGELFF.

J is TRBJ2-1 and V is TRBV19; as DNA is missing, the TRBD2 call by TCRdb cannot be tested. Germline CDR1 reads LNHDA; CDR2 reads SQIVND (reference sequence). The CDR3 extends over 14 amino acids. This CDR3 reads CASSMDRRRPEQFF. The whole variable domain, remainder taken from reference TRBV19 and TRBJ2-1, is DGGITQSPKYLFRKEGQNVTLSCEQNLNHDAMYWYRQDPGQGLRLIYYSQIVNDFQKGDIAEGYSVSREKKESFPLTVTSAQKNPTAFYLCASSMDRRRPEQFFGPGTRLTVL.

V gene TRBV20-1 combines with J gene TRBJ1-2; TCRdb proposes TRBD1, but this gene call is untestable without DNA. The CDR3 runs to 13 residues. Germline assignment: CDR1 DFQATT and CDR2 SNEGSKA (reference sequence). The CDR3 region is CSARSGANYGYTF.

The CDR3 is CASSARVREQYF. The gene calls are TRBV13 and TRBJ2-7; TCRdb picks TRBD1, but there is no DNA to check that call. The CDR3 runs 12 residues. CDR1 is PRHDT, CDR2 FYEKMQ, per germline (reference sequence).

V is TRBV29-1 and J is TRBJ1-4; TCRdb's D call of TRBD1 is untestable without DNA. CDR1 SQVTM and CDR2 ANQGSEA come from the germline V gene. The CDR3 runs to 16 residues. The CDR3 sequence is CSAGSPNRGLDEKLFF. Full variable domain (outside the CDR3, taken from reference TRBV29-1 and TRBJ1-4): SAVISQKPSRDICQRGTSLTIQCQVDSQVTMMFWYRQQPGQSLTLIATANQGSEATYESGFVIDKFPISRPNLTFSTLTVSNMSPEDSSIYLCSAGSPNRGLDEKLFFGSGTQLSVL.

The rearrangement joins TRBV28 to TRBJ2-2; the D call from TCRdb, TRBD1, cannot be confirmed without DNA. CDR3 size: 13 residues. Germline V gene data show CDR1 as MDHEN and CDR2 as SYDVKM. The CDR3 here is CATDRDRTGELFF.

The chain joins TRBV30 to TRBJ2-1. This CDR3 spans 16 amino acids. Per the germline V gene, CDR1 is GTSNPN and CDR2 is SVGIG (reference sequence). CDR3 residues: CAWRRSDRGSYNEQFF.

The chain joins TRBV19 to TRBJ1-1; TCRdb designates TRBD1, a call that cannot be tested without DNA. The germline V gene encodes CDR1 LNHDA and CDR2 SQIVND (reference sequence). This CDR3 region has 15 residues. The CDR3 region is CASKVGARVNTEAFF.